Presented here are 20 T cell receptor beta chains from one specimen sequenced in a study of cytomegalovirus exposure and HLA in healthy donors. The study ran its PCR with 60 Vbeta and 13 Jbeta primers. The method was immunoSEQ multiplex PCR; TCRdb's version includes in-frame clones alone and lacks a portion of them. The sample lists more than 90,000 clones, roughly three quarters occurring once. Sequencing input: PBMCs. These receptors were obtained from a woman aged 18-29 years in good health and CMV-seropositive.

The chain links TRBV19 to TRBJ1-1; D remains unclear. Germline values: CDR1 LNHDA, CDR2 SQIVND (reference sequence). Trimming stripped 7 bases from V and 2 bases from J, with 23 bases between. The CDR3 extends over 17 amino acids. The CDR3 DNA reads TGTGCCAGTATCAACCCTTTCCTCTACAGAGTTAACACTGAAGCTTTCTTT. Translation gives CASINPFLYRVNTEAFF.

The chain joins TRBV4-2 to TRBJ2-2, with 10 bases aligning to TRBD1. Germline assignment: CDR1 LGHNA and CDR2 YNFKEQ. The CDR3 consists of 16 residues. V shed 1 base and J 2 bases; nucleotides not matched to a gene: 1. In DNA, the CDR3 is TGTGCCAGCAGCCAAGGGGACAGGGGAAACACCGGGGAGCTGTTTTTT. Translation: CASSQGDRGNTGELFF.

The rearrangement uses TRBV4-1 and TRBJ2-7; D gene ambiguous. The CDR3 extends over 16 amino acids. Per germline, CDR1 MGHRA and CDR2 YSYEKL. Trimming cost V 1 base and J 0 bases, with 13 bases left between them. In nucleotides, the CDR3 is TGCGCCAGCAGCCAAGGGCCACAGAGCAGCTCCTACGAGCAGTACTTC. This translates into CASSQGPQSSSYEQYF.

This sequence joins TRBV19 and TRBJ2-5, with D perhaps TRBD2 (5 bases). Germline V lookup: CDR1 LNHDA, CDR2 SQIVND (reference sequence). The CDR3 extends over 14 amino acids. The germline V and J ends were trimmed by 3 bases and 5 bases, with 13 bases remaining between them. DNA for the CDR3: TGTGCCAGTAGTATTCCTACCCGGAGGGAGACCCAGTACTTC. Its translation is CASSIPTRRETQYF. Filled out from reference TRBV19 and TRBJ2-5, the complete variable domain reads DGGITQSPKYLFRKEGQNVTLSCEQNLNHDAMYWYRQDPGQGLRLIYYSQIVNDFQKGDIAEGYSVSREKKESFPLTVTSAQKNPTAFYLCASSIPTRRETQYFGPGTRLLVL.

This chain uses TRBV23-1 with TRBJ2-3, with TRBD1 matching over 9 bases. TRBV23-1 is marked as an open reading frame, function uncertain. J lost 2 bases, V lost 5 bases, and 14 bases had no gene match. This CDR3 comprises 18 residues. CDR3 region: CASSFSLPGTGYTDTQYF. Here the CDR3 DNA reads TGCGCCAGCAGTTTTTCCCTCCCCGGGACAGGGTACACAGATACGCAGTATTTT.

With respect to this clone: This CDR3 is also generated by other DNA sequences in the sample. The chain joins TRBV18 to TRBJ2-2; no reliable D call. Trimming removed 3 bases from V and 5 bases from J, with 4 bases in between. From germline, CDR1 is KGHSH and CDR2 LQKENI. The CDR3 is 12 residues long. The CDR3 DNA sequence: TGTGCCAGCTCACCCCGTACCGGGGAGCTGTTTTTT. It encodes CASSPRTGELFF.

J is TRBJ1-5 and V is TRBV28, with D perhaps matching TRBD1 (5 bases). From germline, CDR1 is MDHEN and CDR2 SYDVKM. V was cut by 6 bases and J by 2 bases, with 17 bases left in between. The length of the CDR3 is 16 residues. The CDR3 DNA reads TGTGCCAGCAGACCCGGGGGGGGGTTGGGCAATCAGCCCCAGCATTTT. Protein: CASRPGGGLGNQPQHF. The full variable domain, in which reference TRBV28 and TRBJ1-5 provide the parts outside the CDR3, is DVKVTQSSRYLVKRTGEKVFLECVQDMDHENMFWYRQDPGLGLRLIYFSYDVKMKEKGDIPEGYSVSREKKERFSLILESASTNQTSMYLCASRPGGGLGNQPQHFGDGTRLSIL.

The chain is built from TRBV10-3 and TRBJ1-5; D not certain. The ends were cut back, 2 bases at V and 2 bases at J, with 10 bases in the middle. This CDR3 is built from 15 residues. Germline lookup yields CDR1 ENHRY and CDR2 SYGVKD. The CDR3 DNA reads TGTGCCATCAGTGAGCGGGAAAGGGGCAATCAGCCCCAGCATTTT. Its translation: CAISERERGNQPQHF.

The chain combines TRBV4-2 with TRBJ2-1; 15 nucleotides agree with TRBD2. The CDR3 runs 17 residues. The V gene end was trimmed by 3 bases and the J gene end by 11 bases; junction bases not matched to a gene: 11. Germline-derived CDR1 and CDR2 are LGHNA and YNFKEQ. The CDR3 is CASSQPPGLAGGQKQFF. CDR3 sequence (DNA): TGTGCCAGCAGCCAGCCACCGGGACTAGCGGGAGGACAGAAGCAGTTCTTC.

A few counts support this clone. The chain is built from TRBV11-2 and TRBJ2-3; 12 bases match TRBD2. V shed 5 bases and J 3 bases; nucleotides not matched to a gene: 6. The CDR3 is made up of 16 amino acids. The germline CDR1 and CDR2 sequences are SGHAT and FQNNGV. The CDR3 DNA follows: TGTGCCAGCAGCCTAACCGGACTAGCGGGGACAGATACGCAGTATTTT. It yields the protein CASSLTGLAGTDTQYF.

This chain connects TRBV15 to TRBJ1-1; TRBD1 is a possible D gene (6 bases). Trimming stripped 0 bases from V and 2 bases from J, with 16 bases between. Germline CDR1 and CDR2: LNHNV and YYDKDF (reference sequence). The CDR3 has 17 residues. CDR3 sequence: CATSRDPRRTENTEAFF. The CDR3 DNA sequence: TGTGCCACCAGCAGAGACCCCAGACGGACAGAAAACACTGAAGCTTTCTTT.

V gene TRBV7-3 combines with J gene TRBJ1-1, with D maybe TRBD1 (6 bases). Germline V CDR1 and CDR2: SGHTA, FQGTGA. This CDR3 contains 13 residues. V shed 4 bases and J shed 5 bases, with 11 bases lying between them. The CDR3 protein is CASSSAGETEAFF. In DNA, the CDR3 is TGTGCCAGCAGCTCGGCAGGGGAAACTGAAGCTTTCTTT.

V usage is TRBV5-8 and J usage is TRBJ1-1; possibly TRBD1 for D (6 bases). The CDR3 runs to 14 residues. Looked up from germline, CDR1 is SGHTS and CDR2 is YDEGEE. V dropped 4 bases and J dropped 5 bases, with 15 bases sitting between them. CDR3 DNA sequence: TGTGCCAGCAGCCCCACAGGGAAATTTACTGAAGCTTTCTTT. Translating it yields CASSPTGKFTEAFF.

The chain recombines TRBV5-6 with TRBJ2-2, with 9 nucleotides matching TRBD1. V lost 4 bases to trimming and J lost 3 bases; unmatched junction nucleotides: 10. Germline V gene sequence: CDR1 SGHDT, CDR2 YYEEEE. The CDR3 totals 17 residues. The CDR3 nucleotides are TGTGCCAGCAGCGCTTTTACTGGACAGGGGTACACCGGGGAGCTGTTTTTT. The encoded protein is CASSAFTGQGYTGELFF.

This chain joins TRBV28 and TRBJ1-2, with 8 bases fitting TRBD1. V was clipped by 6 bases and J by 4 bases; unmatched bases: 4. This CDR3 comprises 13 residues. CDR1 MDHEN and CDR2 SYDVKM come from the germline V gene. The chain's CDR3 is CASRPTGAYGYTF. In DNA form, the CDR3 reads TGTGCCAGCAGACCGACAGGGGCCTATGGCTACACCTTC.

The V and J genes are TRBV6-1 and TRBJ1-3; 7 positions agree with TRBD1. Trimming took 5 bases from V and 2 from J; bases not matched to a gene: 3. The CDR3 consists of 14 residues. Germline V gives CDR1 MNHNS, CDR2 SASEGT. CDR3 residues: CASSLDRAGNTIYF. CDR3 nucleotide sequence: TGTGCCAGCAGTCTTGACAGGGCTGGAAACACCATATATTTT.

The rearrangement uses TRBV5-8 and TRBJ2-6; D uncertain. Germline assignment: CDR1 SGHTS and CDR2 YDEGEE. V lost 0 bases to trimming and J lost 2 bases, with 3 bases between them. The CDR3 extends over 14 amino acids. The CDR3 nucleotides read TGTGCCAGCAGCTTGGACACTGGGGCCAACGTCCTGACTTTC. It is translated as CASSLDTGANVLTF.

The chain is built from TRBV6-5 and TRBJ2-7; D uncertain. CDR3 length: 13 amino acids. Trimming left V 2 bases short and J 0 bases short, with 5 bases between. CDR1 is MNHEY, CDR2 SVGAGI, per germline. The CDR3 DNA sequence: TGTGCCAGCAGTTACGGGCCCTCCTACGAGCAGTACTTC. This sequence encodes CASSYGPSYEQYF.

The J gene is TRBJ2-7, the V gene TRBV7-9, with TRBD1 identical over 7 bases. The trim removed 5 bases at V and 3 bases at J, leaving 13 bases unmatched. The CDR3 runs 16 residues. CDR1 SEHNR and CDR2 FQNEAQ come from the germline V gene (reference sequence). As DNA, the CDR3 is TGTGCCAGCAGCCCGAGACGCCCGGGACAGATCTACGAGCAGTACTTC. The encoded protein is CASSPRRPGQIYEQYF.

As DNA, the CDR3 is TGCGCCAGCAGTGCAGGGTTCAACTATGGCTACACCTTC. Its protein product is CASSAGFNYGYTF. The chain recombines TRBV10-2 with TRBJ1-2, with D possibly being TRBD1 (5 bases). Per germline, CDR1 WSHSY and CDR2 SAAADI. V gave up 4 bases and J gave up 2 bases, with 8 bases separating them. This CDR3 spans 13 amino acids.